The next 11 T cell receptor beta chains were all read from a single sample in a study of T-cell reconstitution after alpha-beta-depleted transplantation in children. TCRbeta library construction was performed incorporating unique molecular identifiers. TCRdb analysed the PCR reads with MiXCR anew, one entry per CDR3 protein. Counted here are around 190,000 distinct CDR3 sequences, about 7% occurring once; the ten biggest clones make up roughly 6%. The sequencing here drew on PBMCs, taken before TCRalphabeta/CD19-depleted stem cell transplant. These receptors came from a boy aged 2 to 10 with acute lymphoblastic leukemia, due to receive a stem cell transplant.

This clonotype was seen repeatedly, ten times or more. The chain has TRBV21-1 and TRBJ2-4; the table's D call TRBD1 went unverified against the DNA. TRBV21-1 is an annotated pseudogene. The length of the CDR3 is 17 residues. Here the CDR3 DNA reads TGTGCCAGCAGCTCCCAACCCCGGGACATCTCGGGGAACATTCAGTACTTC. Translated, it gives CASSSQPRDISGNIQYF.

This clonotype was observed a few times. The CDR3 DNA sequence: TGTGCCAGCAGCTTGTCCCGAGGCGGCTACGAGCAGTACTTC. Amino acid sequence: CASSLSRGGYEQYF. The V call is TRBV5-5, the J call TRBJ2-7; D unresolved. This CDR3 region has 14 residues. The germline V and J ends were trimmed by 1 base and 3 bases, with 11 bases remaining between them. Per the germline V gene, CDR1 is SGHKS and CDR2 is YYEKEE (reference sequence).

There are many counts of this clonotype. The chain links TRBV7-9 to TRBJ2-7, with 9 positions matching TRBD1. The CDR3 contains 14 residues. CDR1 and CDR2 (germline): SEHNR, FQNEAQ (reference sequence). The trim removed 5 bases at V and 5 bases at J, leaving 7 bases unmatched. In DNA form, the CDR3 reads TGTGCCAGCAGCGCTGGGACAGGGTTCGACGAGCAGTACTTC. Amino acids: CASSAGTGFDEQYF.

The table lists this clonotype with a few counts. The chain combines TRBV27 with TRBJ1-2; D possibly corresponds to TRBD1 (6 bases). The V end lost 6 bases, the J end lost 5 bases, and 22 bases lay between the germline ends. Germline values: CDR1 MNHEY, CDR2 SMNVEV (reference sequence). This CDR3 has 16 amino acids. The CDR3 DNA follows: TGTGCCAGCAGCCCGACAGGTCACGGCCCGCGTTATGGCTACACCTTC. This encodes CASSPTGHGPRYGYTF.

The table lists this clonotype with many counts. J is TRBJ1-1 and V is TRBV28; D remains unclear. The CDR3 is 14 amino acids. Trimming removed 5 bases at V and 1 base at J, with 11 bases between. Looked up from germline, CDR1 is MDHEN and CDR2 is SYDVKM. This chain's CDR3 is CASSLRSENTEAFF. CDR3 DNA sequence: TGTGCCAGCAGTCTCCGGTCGGAGAACACTGAAGCTTTCTTT.

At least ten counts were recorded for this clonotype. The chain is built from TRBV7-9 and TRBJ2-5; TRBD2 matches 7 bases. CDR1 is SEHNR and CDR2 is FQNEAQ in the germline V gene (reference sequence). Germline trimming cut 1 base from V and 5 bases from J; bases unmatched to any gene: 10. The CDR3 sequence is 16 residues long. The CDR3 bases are TGTGCCAGCAGCTTAGACCTGGGGCAGGGAGGGGAGACCCAGTACTTC. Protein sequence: CASSLDLGQGGETQYF.

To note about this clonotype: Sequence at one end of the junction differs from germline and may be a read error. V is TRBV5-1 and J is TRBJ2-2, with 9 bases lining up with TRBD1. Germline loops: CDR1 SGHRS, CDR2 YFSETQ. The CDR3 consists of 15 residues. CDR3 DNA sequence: TGCACCAGCAGCGAGGGACAGGGTTACACCGGGGAGCTGTTTTTT. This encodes CTSSEGQGYTGELFF.

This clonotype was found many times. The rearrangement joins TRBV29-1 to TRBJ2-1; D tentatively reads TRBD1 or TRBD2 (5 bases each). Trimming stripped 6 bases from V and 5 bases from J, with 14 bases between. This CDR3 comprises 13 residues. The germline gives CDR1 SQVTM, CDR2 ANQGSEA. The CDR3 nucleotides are TGCAGCGTCGAGAACGGGGCCAACAATGAGCAGTTCTTC. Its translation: CSVENGANNEQFF.

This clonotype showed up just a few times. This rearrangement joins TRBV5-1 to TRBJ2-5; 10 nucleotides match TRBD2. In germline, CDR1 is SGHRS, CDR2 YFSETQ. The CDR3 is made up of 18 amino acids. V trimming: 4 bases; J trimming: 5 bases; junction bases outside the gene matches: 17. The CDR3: CASSPDFERGGQFETQYF. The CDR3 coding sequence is TGCGCCAGCAGCCCAGACTTTGAGCGGGGGGGCCAATTTGAGACCCAGTACTTC.

CDR3 sequence: CASKGFEELSYNEQFF. The CDR3 DNA reads TGTGCCAGCAAGGGATTTGAAGAGTTGAGCTACAATGAGCAGTTCTTC. The chain carries TRBV7-2 and TRBJ2-1, with D hard to call. This CDR3 region has 16 residues. The germline V gene encodes CDR1 SGHTA and CDR2 FQGNSA. V gave up 7 bases and J gave up 3 bases, with 19 bases separating them.

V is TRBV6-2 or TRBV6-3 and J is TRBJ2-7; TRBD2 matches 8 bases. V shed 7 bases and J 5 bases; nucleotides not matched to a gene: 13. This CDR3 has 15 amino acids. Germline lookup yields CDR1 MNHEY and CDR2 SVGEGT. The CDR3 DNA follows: TGTGCCAGCATGCCGGGACTAGTGATCGGAAACGAGCAGTACTTC. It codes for CASMPGLVIGNEQYF.